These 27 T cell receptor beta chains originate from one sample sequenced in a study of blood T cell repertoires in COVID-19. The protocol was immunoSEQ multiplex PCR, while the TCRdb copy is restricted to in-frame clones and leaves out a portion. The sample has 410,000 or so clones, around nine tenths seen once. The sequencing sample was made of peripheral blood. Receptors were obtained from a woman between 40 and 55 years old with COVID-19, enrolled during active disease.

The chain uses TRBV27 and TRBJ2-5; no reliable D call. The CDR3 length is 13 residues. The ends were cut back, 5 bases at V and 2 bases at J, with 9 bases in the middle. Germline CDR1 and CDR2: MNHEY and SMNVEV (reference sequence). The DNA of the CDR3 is TGTGCCAGCAGTCCCCCGACTCAAGAGACCCAGTACTTC. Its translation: CASSPPTQETQYF.

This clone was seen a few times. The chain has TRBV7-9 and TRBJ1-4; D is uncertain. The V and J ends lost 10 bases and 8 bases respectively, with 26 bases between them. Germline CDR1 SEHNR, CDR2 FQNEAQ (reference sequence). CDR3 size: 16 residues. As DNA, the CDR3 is TGTGCCACCACGAGCCTCGGGTCCCTCGGCGGGGAAAAACTGTTTTTT. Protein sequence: CATTSLGSLGGEKLFF. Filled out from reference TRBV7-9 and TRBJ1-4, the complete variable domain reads DTGVSQNPRHKITKRGQNVTFRCDPISEHNRLYWYRQTLGQGPEFLTYFQNEAQLEKSRLLSDRFSAERPKGSFSTLEIQRTEQGDSAMYLCATTSLGSLGGEKLFFGSGTQLSVL.

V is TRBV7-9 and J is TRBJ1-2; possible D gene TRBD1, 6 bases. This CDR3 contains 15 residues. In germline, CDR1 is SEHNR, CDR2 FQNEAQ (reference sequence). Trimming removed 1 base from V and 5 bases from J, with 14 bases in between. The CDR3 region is CASSLEAGARYGYTF. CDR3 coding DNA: TGTGCCAGCAGCTTAGAAGCGGGGGCCAGGTATGGCTACACCTTC. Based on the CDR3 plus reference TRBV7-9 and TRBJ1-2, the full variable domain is DTGVSQNPRHKITKRGQNVTFRCDPISEHNRLYWYRQTLGQGPEFLTYFQNEAQLEKSRLLSDRFSAERPKGSFSTLEIQRTEQGDSAMYLCASSLEAGARYGYTFGSGTRLTVV.

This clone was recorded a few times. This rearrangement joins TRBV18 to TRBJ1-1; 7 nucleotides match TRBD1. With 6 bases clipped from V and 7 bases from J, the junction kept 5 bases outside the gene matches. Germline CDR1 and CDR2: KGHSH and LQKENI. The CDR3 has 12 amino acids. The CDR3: CASSTGDSEAFF. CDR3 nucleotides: TGTGCCAGCTCGACGGGGGACAGTGAAGCTTTCTTT.

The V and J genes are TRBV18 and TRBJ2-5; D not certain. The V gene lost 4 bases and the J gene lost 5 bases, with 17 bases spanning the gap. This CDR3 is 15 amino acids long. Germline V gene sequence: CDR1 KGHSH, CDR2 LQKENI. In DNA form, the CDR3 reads TGTGCCAGCTCACGTGAGATAACGACGGGTGAGACCCAGTACTTC. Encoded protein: CASSREITTGETQYF. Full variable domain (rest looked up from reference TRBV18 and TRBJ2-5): NAGVMQNPRHLVRRRGQEARLRCSPMKGHSHVYWYRQLPEEGLKFMVYLQKENIIDESGMPKERFSAEFPKEGPSILRIQQVVRGDSAAYFCASSREITTGETQYFGPGTRLLVL.

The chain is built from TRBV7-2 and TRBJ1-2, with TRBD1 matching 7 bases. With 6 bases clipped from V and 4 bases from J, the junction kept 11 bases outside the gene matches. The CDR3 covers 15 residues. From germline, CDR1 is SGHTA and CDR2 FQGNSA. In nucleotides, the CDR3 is TGTGCCAGCAGGCGCCGGGACAGTGACATCTATGGCTACACCTTC. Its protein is CASRRRDSDIYGYTF.

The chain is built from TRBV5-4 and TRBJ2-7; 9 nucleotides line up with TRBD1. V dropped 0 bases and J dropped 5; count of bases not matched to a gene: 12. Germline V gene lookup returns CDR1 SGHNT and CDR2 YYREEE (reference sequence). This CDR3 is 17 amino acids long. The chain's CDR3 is CASSLAERDREIDEQYF. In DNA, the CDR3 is TGTGCCAGCAGCTTGGCGGAACGGGACAGGGAAATTGACGAGCAGTACTTC.

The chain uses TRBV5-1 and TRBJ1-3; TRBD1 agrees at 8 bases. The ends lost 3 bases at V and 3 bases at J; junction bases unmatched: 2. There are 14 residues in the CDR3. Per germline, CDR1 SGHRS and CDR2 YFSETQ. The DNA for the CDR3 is TGCGCCAGCAGCTCCAGGGGGCTTGGAAACACCATATATTTT. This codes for CASSSRGLGNTIYF. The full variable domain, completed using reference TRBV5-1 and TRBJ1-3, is KAGVTQTPRYLIKTRGQQVTLSCSPISGHRSVSWYQQTPGQGLQFLFEYFSETQRNKGNFPGRFSGRQFSNSRSEMNVSTLELGDSALYLCASSSRGLGNTIYFGEGSWLTVV.

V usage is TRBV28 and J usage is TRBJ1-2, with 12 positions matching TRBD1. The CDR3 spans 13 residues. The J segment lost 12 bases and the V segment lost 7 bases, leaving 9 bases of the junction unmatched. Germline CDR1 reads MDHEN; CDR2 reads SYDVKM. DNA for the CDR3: TGTGCCAGCACCAGGGACAGGGGGCGCCTCGACACCTTC. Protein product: CASTRDRGRLDTF.

CDR3 region: CASSLETDRGQYF. The CDR3 DNA reads TGTGCCAGCAGCCTCGAGACGGACAGGGGCCAATATTTT. This chain links TRBV14 with TRBJ2-3; 9 bases are shared with TRBD1. Losses at the gene ends were 4 bases for V and 15 bases for J; bases not matched to a gene: 11. Germline V gives CDR1 SGHDN, CDR2 FVKESK. The CDR3 consists of 13 residues.

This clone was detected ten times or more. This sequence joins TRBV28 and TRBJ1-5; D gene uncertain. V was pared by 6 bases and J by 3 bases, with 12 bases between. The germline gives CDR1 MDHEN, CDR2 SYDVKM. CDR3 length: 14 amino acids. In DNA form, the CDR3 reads TGTGCCAGCAGCTACGGTGCGGCCAATCAGCCCCAGCATTTT. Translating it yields CASSYGAANQPQHF.

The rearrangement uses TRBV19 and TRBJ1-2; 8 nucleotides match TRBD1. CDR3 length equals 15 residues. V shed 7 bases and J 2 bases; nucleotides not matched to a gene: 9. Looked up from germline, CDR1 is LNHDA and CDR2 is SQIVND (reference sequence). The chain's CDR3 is CASTRGQGANYGYTF. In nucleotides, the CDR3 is TGTGCCAGTACCCGAGGGCAGGGGGCGAACTATGGCTACACCTTC.

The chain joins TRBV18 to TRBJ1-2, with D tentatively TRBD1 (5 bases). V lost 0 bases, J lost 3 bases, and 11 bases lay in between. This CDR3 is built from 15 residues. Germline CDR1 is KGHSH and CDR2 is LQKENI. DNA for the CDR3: TGTGCCAGCTCACCACCGAAGGGGCTGGACTATGGCTACACCTTC. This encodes CASSPPKGLDYGYTF.

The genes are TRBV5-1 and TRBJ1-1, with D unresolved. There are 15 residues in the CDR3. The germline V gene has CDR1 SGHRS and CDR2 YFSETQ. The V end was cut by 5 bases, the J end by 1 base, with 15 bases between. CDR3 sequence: CASSLVGRGNTEAFF. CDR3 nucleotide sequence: TGCGCCAGCAGTTTAGTTGGACGGGGGAACACTGAAGCTTTCTTT.

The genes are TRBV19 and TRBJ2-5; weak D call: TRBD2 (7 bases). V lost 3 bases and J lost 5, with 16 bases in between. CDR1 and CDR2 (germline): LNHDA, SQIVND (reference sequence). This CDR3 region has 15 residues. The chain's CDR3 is CASSILTGGAETQYF. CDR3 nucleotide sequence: TGTGCCAGTAGTATCCTGACGGGGGGCGCGGAGACCCAGTACTTC.

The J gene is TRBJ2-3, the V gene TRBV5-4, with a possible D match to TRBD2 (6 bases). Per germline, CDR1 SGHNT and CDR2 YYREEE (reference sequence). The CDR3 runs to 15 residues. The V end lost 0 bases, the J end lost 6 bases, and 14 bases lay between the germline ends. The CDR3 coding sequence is TGTGCCAGCAGCTTGGCGGGCGGACTATCGGATACGCAGTATTTT. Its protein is CASSLAGGLSDTQYF.

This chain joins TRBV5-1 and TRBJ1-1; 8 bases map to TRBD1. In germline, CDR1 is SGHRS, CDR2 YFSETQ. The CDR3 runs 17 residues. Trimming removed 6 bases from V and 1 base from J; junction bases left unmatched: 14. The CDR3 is CASKLHTGTGGNTEAFF. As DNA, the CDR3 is TGCGCCAGCAAGCTTCATACCGGGACAGGTGGGAACACTGAAGCTTTCTTT.

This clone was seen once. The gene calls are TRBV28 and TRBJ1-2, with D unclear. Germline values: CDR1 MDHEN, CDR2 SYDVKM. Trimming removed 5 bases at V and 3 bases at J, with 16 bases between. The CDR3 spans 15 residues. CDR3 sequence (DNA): TGTGCCAGCAGTGGGGTAACTCCGGGGTACTATGGCTACACCTTC. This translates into CASSGVTPGYYGYTF.

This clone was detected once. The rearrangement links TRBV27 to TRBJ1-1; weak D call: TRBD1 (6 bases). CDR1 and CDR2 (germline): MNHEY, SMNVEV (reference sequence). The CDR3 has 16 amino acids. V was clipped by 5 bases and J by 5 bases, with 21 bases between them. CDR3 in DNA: TGTGCCAGCAGTACAAACCGGGGGCGGGGGGGAACTGAAGCTTTCTTT. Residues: CASSTNRGRGGTEAFF.

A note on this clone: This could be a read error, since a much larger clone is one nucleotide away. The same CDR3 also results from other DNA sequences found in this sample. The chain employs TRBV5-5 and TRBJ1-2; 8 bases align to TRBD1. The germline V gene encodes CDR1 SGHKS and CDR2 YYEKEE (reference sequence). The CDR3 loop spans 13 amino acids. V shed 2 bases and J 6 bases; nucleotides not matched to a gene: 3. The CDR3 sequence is CASSFQGANGYTF. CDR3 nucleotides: TGTGCCAGCAGCTTCCAGGGGGCGAATGGCTACACCTTC.

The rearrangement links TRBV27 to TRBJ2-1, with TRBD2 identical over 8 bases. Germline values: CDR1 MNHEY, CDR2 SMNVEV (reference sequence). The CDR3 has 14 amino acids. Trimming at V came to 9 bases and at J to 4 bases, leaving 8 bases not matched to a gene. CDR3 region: CASSLRGGYNEQFF. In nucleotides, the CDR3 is TGTGCCAGTTCCCTTCGGGGGGGGTACAATGAGCAGTTCTTC.

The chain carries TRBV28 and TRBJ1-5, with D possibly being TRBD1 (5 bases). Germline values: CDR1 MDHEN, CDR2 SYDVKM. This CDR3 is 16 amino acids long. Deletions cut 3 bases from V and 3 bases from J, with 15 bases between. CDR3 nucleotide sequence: TGTGCCAGCAGTTTTCAAGGGGTGGTATACAATCAGCCCCAGCATTTT. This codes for CASSFQGVVYNQPQHF.

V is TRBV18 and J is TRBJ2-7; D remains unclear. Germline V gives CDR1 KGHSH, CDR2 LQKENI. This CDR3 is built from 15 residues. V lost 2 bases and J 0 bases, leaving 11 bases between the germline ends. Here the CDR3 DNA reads TGTGCCAGCTCACCAACGGTCGAGAGCTCCTACGAGCAGTACTTC. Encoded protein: CASSPTVESSYEQYF.

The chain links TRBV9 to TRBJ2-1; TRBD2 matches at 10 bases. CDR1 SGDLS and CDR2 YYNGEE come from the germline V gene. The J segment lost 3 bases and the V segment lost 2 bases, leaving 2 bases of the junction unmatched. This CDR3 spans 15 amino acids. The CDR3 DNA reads TGTGCCAGCAGCGTTTTAGCGGGGGGCTACAATGAGCAGTTCTTC. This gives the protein CASSVLAGGYNEQFF.

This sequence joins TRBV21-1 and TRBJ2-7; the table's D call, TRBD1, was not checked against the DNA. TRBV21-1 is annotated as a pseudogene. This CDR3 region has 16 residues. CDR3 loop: CASSNEGGQGSDEQYF. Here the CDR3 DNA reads TGTGCCAGCAGCAACGAAGGGGGACAGGGTAGCGACGAGCAGTACTTC.

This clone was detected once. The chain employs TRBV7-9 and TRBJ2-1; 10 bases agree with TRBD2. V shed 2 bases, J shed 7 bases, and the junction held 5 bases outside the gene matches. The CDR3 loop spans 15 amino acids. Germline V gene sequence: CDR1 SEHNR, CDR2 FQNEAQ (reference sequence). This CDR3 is CASSLTAGGPNEQFF. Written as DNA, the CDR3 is TGTGCCAGCAGCTTAACAGCGGGGGGGCCGAATGAGCAGTTCTTC.

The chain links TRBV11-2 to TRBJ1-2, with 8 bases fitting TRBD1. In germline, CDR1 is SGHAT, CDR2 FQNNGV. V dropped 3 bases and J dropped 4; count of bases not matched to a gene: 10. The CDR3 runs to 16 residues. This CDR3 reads CASSLTQGARGYGYTF. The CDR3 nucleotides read TGTGCCAGCAGCTTGACCCAGGGGGCAAGGGGCTATGGCTACACCTTC. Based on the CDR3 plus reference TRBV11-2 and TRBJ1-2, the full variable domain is EAGVAQSPRYKIIEKRQSVAFWCNPISGHATLYWYQQILGQGPKLLIQFQNNGVVDDSQLPKDRFSAERLKGVDSTLKIQPAKLEDSAVYLCASSLTQGARGYGYTFGSGTRLTVV.